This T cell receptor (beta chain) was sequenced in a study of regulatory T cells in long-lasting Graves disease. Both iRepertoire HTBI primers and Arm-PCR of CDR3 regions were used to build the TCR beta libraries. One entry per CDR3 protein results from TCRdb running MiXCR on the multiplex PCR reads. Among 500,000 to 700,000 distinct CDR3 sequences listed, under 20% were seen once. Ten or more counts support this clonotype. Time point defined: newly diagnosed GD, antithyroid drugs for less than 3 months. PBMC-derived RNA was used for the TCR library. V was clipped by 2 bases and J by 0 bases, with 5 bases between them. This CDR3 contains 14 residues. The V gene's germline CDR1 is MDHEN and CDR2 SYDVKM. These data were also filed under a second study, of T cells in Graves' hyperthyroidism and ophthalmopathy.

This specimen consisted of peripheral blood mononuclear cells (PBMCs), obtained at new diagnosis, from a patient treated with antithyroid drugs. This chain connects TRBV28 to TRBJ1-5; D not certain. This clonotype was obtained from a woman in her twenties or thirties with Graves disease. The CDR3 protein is CASSLRVSNQPQHF. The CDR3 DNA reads TGTGCCAGCAGTTTACGGGTTAGCAATCAGCCCCAGCATTTT.